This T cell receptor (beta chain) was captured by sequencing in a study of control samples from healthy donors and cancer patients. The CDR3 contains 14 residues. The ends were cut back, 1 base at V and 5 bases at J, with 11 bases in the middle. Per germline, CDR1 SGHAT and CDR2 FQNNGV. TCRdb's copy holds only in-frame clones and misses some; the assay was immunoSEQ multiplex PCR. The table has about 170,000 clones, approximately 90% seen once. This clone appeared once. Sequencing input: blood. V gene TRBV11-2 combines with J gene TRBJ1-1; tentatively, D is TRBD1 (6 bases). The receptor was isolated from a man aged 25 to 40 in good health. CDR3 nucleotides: TGTGCCAGCAGCTTAGCAGGGGAGGCGACTGAAGCTTTCTTT. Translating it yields CASSLAGEATEAFF.